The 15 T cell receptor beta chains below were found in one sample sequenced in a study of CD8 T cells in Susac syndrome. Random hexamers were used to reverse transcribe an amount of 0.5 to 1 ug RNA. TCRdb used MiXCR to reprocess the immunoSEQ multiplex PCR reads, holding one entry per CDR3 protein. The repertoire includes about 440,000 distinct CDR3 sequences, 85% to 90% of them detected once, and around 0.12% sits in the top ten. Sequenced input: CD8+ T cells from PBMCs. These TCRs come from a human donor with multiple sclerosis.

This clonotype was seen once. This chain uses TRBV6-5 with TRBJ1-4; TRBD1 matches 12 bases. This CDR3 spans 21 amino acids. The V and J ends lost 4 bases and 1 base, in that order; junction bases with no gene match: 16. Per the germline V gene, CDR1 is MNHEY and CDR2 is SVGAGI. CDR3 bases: TGTGCCAGCAGTTCCCTTGATTGGGGGACAGGGGGCGAGTTAACTAATGAAAAACTGTTTTTT. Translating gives CASSSLDWGTGGELTNEKLFF.

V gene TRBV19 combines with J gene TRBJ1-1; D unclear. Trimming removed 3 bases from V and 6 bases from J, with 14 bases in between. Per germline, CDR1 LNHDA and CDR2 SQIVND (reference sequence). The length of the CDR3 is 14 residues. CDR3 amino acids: CASSISGIGPEAFF. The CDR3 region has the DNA TGTGCCAGTAGTATTTCGGGCATCGGCCCTGAAGCTTTCTTT.

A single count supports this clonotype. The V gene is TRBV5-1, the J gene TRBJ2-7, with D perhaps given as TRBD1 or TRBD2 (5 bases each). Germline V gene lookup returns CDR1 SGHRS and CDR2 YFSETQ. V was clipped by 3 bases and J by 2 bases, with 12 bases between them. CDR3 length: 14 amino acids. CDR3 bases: TGCGCCAGCAGCTGGGGCTCGCGGGCCTACGAGCAGTACTTC. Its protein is CASSWGSRAYEQYF.

The CDR3 nucleotides are TGTGCCAGCAGCTCCCTCCGGGACGGCGGCGTGGAGCATTTT. Its translation is CASSSLRDGGVEHF. The chain carries TRBV7-9 and TRBJ1-5; TRBD1 is a possible D gene (5 bases). Germline CDR1 SEHNR, CDR2 FQNEAQ (reference sequence). The CDR3 length is 14 residues. Between the trimmed V and J ends, which lost 4 bases and 14 bases, there was a span of 21 bases.

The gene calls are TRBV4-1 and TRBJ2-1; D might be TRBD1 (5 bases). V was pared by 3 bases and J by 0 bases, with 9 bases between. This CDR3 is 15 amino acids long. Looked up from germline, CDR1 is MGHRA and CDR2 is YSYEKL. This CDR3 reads CASSQRQGSYNEQFF. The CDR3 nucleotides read TGCGCCAGCAGCCAGCGGCAGGGCTCCTACAATGAGCAGTTCTTC.

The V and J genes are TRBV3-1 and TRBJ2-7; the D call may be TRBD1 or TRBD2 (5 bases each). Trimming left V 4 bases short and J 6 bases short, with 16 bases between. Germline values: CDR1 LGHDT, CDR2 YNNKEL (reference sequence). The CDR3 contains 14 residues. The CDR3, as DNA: TGTGCCAGCAGCCCCCCTGGGGAGACAGCCGAGCAGTACTTC. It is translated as CASSPPGETAEQYF.

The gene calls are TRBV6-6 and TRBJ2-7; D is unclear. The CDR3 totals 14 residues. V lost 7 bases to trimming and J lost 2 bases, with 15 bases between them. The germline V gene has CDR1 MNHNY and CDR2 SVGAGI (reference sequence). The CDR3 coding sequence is TGTGCCAGCAACCTGGGTCCCTCAACCTACGAGCAGTACTTC. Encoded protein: CASNLGPSTYEQYF.

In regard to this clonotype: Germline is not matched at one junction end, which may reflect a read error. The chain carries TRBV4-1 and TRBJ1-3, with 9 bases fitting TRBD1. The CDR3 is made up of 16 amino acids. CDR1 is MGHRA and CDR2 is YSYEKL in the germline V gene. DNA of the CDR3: TGCGCCAGCAGCCCTACGACAGGGGGATCTGGATACACCATATATTTT. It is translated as CASSPTTGGSGYTIYF.

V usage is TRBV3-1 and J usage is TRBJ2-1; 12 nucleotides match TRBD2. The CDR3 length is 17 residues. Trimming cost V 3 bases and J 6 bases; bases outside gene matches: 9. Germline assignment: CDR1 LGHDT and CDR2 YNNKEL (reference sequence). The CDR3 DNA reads TGTGCCAGCAGCCAGGCCTTTCTAGCGGGGGGGTTCAATGAGCAGTTCTTC. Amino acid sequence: CASSQAFLAGGFNEQFF.

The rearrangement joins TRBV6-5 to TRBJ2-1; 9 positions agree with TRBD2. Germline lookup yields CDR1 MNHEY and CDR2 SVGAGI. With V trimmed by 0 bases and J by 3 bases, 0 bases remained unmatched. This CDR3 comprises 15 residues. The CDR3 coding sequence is TGTGCCAGCAGTTACTCTAGCGGGGGCTACAATGAGCAGTTCTTC. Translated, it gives CASSYSSGGYNEQFF.

The CDR3 loop is CAWSGGTASNQPQHF. The DNA for the CDR3 is TGTGCCTGGAGTGGGGGAACAGCGAGCAATCAGCCCCAGCATTTT. The chain has TRBV30 and TRBJ1-5; D is ambiguous. Germline loops: CDR1 GTSNPN, CDR2 SVGIG (reference sequence). CDR3 length equals 15 residues. The V and J ends lost 1 base and 1 base respectively, with 11 bases between them.

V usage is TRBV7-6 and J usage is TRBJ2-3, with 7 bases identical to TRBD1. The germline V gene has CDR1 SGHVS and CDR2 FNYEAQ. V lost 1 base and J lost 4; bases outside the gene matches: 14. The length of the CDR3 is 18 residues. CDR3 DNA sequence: TGTGCCAGCAGCTTAGAGGGGGCGTCAGGAGCTGGGTCAGATACGCAGTATTTT. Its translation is CASSLEGASGAGSDTQYF. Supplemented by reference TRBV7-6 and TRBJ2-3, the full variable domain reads GAGVSQSPRYKVTKRGQDVALRCDPISGHVSLYWYRQALGQGPEFLTYFNYEAQQDKSGLPNDRFSAERPEGSISTLTIQRTEQRDSAMYRCASSLEGASGAGSDTQYFGPGTRLTVL.

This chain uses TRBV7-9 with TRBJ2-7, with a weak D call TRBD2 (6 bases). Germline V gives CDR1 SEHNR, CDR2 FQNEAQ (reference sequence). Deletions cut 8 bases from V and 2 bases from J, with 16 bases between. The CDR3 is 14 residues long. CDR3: CASAFGTYPYEQYF. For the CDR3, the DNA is TGTGCCAGCGCGTTCGGGACTTACCCCTACGAGCAGTACTTC.

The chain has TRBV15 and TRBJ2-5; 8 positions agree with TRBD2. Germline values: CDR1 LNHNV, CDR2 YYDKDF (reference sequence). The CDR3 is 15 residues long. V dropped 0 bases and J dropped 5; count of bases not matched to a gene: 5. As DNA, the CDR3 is TGTGCCACCAGCAGAGATGTTACTAGCGGTGAGACCCAGTACTTC. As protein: CATSRDVTSGETQYF.

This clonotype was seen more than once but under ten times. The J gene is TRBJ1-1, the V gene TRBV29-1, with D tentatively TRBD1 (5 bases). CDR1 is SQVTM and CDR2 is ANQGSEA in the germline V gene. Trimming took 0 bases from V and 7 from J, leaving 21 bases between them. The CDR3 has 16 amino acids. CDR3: CSVEDSGTALGDEAFF. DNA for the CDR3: TGCAGCGTTGAAGATAGTGGGACTGCTCTTGGGGATGAAGCTTTCTTT.